This T cell receptor beta chain was sequenced in a study of blood T cell repertoires in COVID-19. Study context: Sites across the United States, Italy and Spain contributed samples from acute and convalescent COVID-19.

Produced via immunoSEQ multiplex PCR; TCRdb's table is partial and in-frame only. The data contain about 100,000 clones, roughly 82% of them singletons. This CDR3 is 16 amino acids long. Trimming pared 6 bases from V and 1 base from J, leaving 16 bases between. Germline lookup yields CDR1 MNHEY and CDR2 SMNVEV (reference sequence). Material: peripheral blood. This sequence originates from a man in his fifties or sixties with acute or convalescent COVID-19. The J gene is TRBJ2-1, the V gene TRBV27; TRBD2 might be the D (6 bases). CDR3 loop: CASSRRTGVSYNEQFF. The CDR3 DNA reads TGTGCCAGCAGCCGGAGGACGGGAGTTTCCTACAATGAGCAGTTCTTC.